These 28 T cell receptor beta chains share one sample of origin, sequenced in a study of control samples from healthy donors and cancer patients (dated by TCRdb to 2020 to 2022). Library method: the immunoSEQ multiplex PCR assay. TCRdb retrieved this table from immuneACCESS and kept in-frame rearrangements only. Not all clones are present; in checked studies, unresolved V genes account for under half, and no reason is known for the remainder. This sample gives around 180,000 clones in total; about 86% of them show up just once. Roughly 5.3% of the sample is held by the ten biggest clonotypes. What was sequenced was blood. The receptors here all came from a woman aged 25 to 39 in good health.

The CDR3 nucleotides read TGTGCCACAAAGGACAGGGACGGATATGGCTACACCTTC. It specifies CATKDRDGYGYTF. V usage is TRBV10-3 and J usage is TRBJ1-2, with 8 bases fitting TRBD1. This CDR3 has 13 residues. The germline V gene encodes CDR1 ENHRY and CDR2 SYGVKD. V shed 10 bases and J 5 bases; nucleotides not matched to a gene: 9.

This clone was counted once. The rearrangement links TRBV19 to TRBJ2-7; 8 nucleotides line up with TRBD2. CDR1 and CDR2 (germline): LNHDA, SQIVND (reference sequence). V shed 5 bases and J 6 bases; nucleotides not matched to a gene: 12. The CDR3 runs 15 residues. The CDR3 region is CASSETLGTRGEQYV. The DNA for the CDR3 is TGTGCCAGTAGTGAAACCCTAGGGACTAGGGGCGAGCAGTACGTC.

This chain links TRBV4-2 with TRBJ1-1; D is unresolved. Germline assignment: CDR1 LGHNA and CDR2 YNFKEQ. This CDR3 is 13 amino acids long. The germline V and J ends were trimmed by 0 bases and 7 bases, with 9 bases remaining between them. The chain's CDR3 is CASSQDRHREAFF. The CDR3 DNA is TGTGCCAGCAGCCAAGATCGCCACCGTGAAGCTTTCTTT.

The chain is built from TRBV4-2 and TRBJ2-1; 11 positions agree with TRBD2. The CDR3 runs 15 residues. Per germline, CDR1 LGHNA and CDR2 YNFKEQ. The ends lost 6 bases at V and 1 base at J; junction bases unmatched: 2. The CDR3 DNA follows: TGTGCCAGCAGGTTAGCGGGGGGGTCCTACAATGAGCAGTTCTTC. This sequence encodes CASRLAGGSYNEQFF.

The chain recombines TRBV20-1 with TRBJ2-2; 12 bases are shared with TRBD2. The CDR3 is made up of 15 amino acids. Germline CDR1 is DFQATT and CDR2 is SNEGSKA (reference sequence). Unmatched junction bases numbered 3, after V lost 3 bases and J lost 4 bases. The CDR3, as DNA: TGCAGTGCTAGTCAACTAGCGGGGGGCACCGGGGAGCTGTTTTTT. It encodes CSASQLAGGTGELFF.

V gene TRBV5-6 combines with J gene TRBJ1-2; D gene unclear. This CDR3 has 14 amino acids. The germline gives CDR1 SGHDT, CDR2 YYEEEE. Trimming left V 0 bases short and J 2 bases short, with 8 bases between. CDR3 sequence (DNA): TGTGCCAGCAGCTTGGGGACGGGAAACTATGGCTACACCTTC. Translated, it gives CASSLGTGNYGYTF.

The chain carries TRBV7-2 and TRBJ2-7; 10 nucleotides align to TRBD2. CDR1 is SGHTA, CDR2 FQGNSA, per germline. This CDR3 contains 15 residues. V dropped 5 bases and J dropped 1; count of bases not matched to a gene: 5. The CDR3 bases are TGTGCCAGCAGCCCTAGCGGGAGACCATCCTACGAGCAGTACTTC. Its translation: CASSPSGRPSYEQYF.

The chain uses TRBV7-9 and TRBJ1-5; no definite D call. Germline V CDR1 and CDR2: SEHNR, FQNEAQ (reference sequence). The germline V and J ends were trimmed by 5 bases and 3 bases, with 11 bases remaining between them. The CDR3 length is 14 residues. The CDR3 DNA follows: TGTGCCAGCAGCCGAGAGGGCCTCAATCAGCCCCAGCATTTT. Translating it yields CASSREGLNQPQHF.

This sequence joins TRBV19 and TRBJ1-1, with D possibly TRBD1 on 5 matching bases. Trimming removed 2 bases from V and 6 bases from J, with 10 bases in between. Germline V CDR1 and CDR2: LNHDA, SQIVND (reference sequence). The length of the CDR3 is 13 residues. The CDR3 DNA follows: TGTGCCAGTAGTATAATAGGGACTTCTGAAGCTTTCTTT. Residues: CASSIIGTSEAFF.

The genes are TRBV7-9 and TRBJ2-7; 10 bases agree with TRBD2. The germline gives CDR1 SEHNR, CDR2 FQNEAQ (reference sequence). There are 16 residues in the CDR3. V trimming: 1 base; J trimming: 3 bases; junction bases outside the gene matches: 6. The CDR3 sequence: CASSLGSGRIHYEQYF. Here the CDR3 DNA reads TGTGCCAGCAGCTTAGGTAGCGGGAGGATCCACTACGAGCAGTACTTC.

This chain uses TRBV4-1 with TRBJ2-5; D possibly uses TRBD1 or TRBD2 (6 bases each). Germline assignment: CDR1 MGHRA and CDR2 YSYEKL. This CDR3 has 14 amino acids. Trimming shortened V by 1 base and J by 4 bases, and 10 bases separated the two germline ends. The CDR3 DNA is TGCGCCAGCAGCCAAGCGGGGGCCCCAGAGACCCAGTACTTC. Translated, it gives CASSQAGAPETQYF.

CDR3 in DNA: TGCGCCAGCAGCCCACAGGGGATGAAGCCCCAGCATTTT. Its translation is CASSPQGMKPQHF. V usage is TRBV4-1 and J usage is TRBJ1-5; TRBD1 agrees at 7 bases. Per germline, CDR1 MGHRA and CDR2 YSYEKL. This CDR3 contains 13 residues. V was clipped by 4 bases and J by 8 bases; unmatched bases: 5.

This rearrangement joins TRBV5-8 to TRBJ2-5; 7 positions match TRBD1. V trimming: 5 bases; J trimming: 5 bases; junction bases outside the gene matches: 9. This CDR3 region has 14 residues. Per the germline V gene, CDR1 is SGHTS and CDR2 is YDEGEE. The CDR3 reads CASRTDRVGETQYF. The DNA of the CDR3 is TGTGCCAGCAGGACCGACAGGGTCGGGGAGACCCAGTACTTC.

The chain combines TRBV5-6 with TRBJ2-7, with 8 bases that match TRBD1. The germline V gene encodes CDR1 SGHDT and CDR2 YYEEEE. V lost 4 bases to trimming and J lost 7 bases; unmatched junction nucleotides: 10. This CDR3 region has 14 residues. CDR3 DNA sequence: TGTGCCAGCAGCCTACGGGACAGGCACGGAGAGCAGTACGTC. Its translation: CASSLRDRHGEQYV.

The chain combines TRBV14 with TRBJ2-3; tentatively, D is TRBD1 or TRBD2 (5 bases each). This CDR3 has 16 amino acids. V dropped 4 bases and J dropped 0 bases, with 14 bases sitting between them. Germline CDR1 reads SGHDN; CDR2 reads FVKESK. CDR3: CASSPPGDLSTDTQYF. The CDR3 DNA reads TGTGCCAGCAGCCCCCCCGGGGACCTTAGCACAGATACGCAGTATTTT.

V gene TRBV7-8 combines with J gene TRBJ2-7, with D unresolved. The germline gives CDR1 SGHVS, CDR2 FQNEAQ. This CDR3 region has 13 residues. V gave up 1 base and J gave up 4 bases, with 8 bases separating them. CDR3 sequence: CASSLGLGYEQYV. CDR3 DNA sequence: TGTGCCAGCAGCTTAGGGCTAGGATACGAGCAGTACGTC.

The chain couples TRBV11-2 to TRBJ2-7; TRBD2 aligns across 7 bases. The trim removed 1 base at V and 2 bases at J, leaving 2 bases unmatched. Germline assignment: CDR1 SGHAT and CDR2 FQNNGV. The CDR3 runs 14 residues. CDR3 nucleotide sequence: TGTGCCAGCAGCTTAGCGGGAGGTACCTACGAGCAGTACTTC. Its translation is CASSLAGGTYEQYF.

The CDR3 sequence: CATSDLGSGVTGELFF. CDR3 coding DNA: TGTGCCACCAGTGATTTAGGTAGCGGGGTCACCGGGGAGCTGTTTTTT. The chain joins TRBV24-1 to TRBJ2-2; 8 positions match TRBD2. The CDR3 is 16 amino acids. CDR1 is KGHDR, CDR2 SFDVKD, per germline. The V segment lost 1 base and the J segment 4 bases; nucleotides outside the gene matches: 4.

V gene TRBV10-1 combines with J gene TRBJ2-7; TRBD2 matches 11 bases. The germline V gene encodes CDR1 WNHNN and CDR2 SYGVQD (reference sequence). This CDR3 region has 19 residues. J gave up 4 bases and V 0 bases, and 14 bases lay outside the gene matches. The CDR3 DNA sequence: TGCGCCAGCAGTGAGTCCTCCCGTCTTACTAGCGGGAGTAGGTACGAGCAGTACTTC. This sequence encodes CASSESSRLTSGSRYEQYF.

V is TRBV28 and J is TRBJ2-7; 8 bases match TRBD1. Trimming took 4 bases from V and 2 from J; bases not matched to a gene: 4. Germline V gives CDR1 MDHEN, CDR2 SYDVKM. The CDR3 totals 14 residues. CDR3 DNA sequence: TGTGCCAGCAGTTCAACGGGACAGGCCTACGAGCAGTACTTC. It specifies CASSSTGQAYEQYF.

V is TRBV9 and J is TRBJ2-2, with D possibly being TRBD1 (5 bases). With 0 bases removed from V and 4 bases from J, the gap between germline ends came to 13 bases. CDR3 length: 16 amino acids. The germline V gene encodes CDR1 SGDLS and CDR2 YYNGEE. The CDR3 region has the DNA TGTGCCAGCAGCGTAGTCGCAGGGTTCGGCACCGGGGAGCTGTTTTTT. Protein: CASSVVAGFGTGELFF.

The chain has TRBV7-2 and TRBJ2-2, with a weak D call TRBD2 (5 bases). The V gene's germline CDR1 is SGHTA and CDR2 FQGNSA. Trimming took off 4 bases at V and 2 bases at J, with 11 bases between the two ends. This CDR3 comprises 15 residues. CDR3 sequence reads: CASSYRTSNTGELFF. The CDR3 DNA reads TGTGCCAGCAGCTACCGCACTAGTAACACCGGGGAGCTGTTTTTT.

The rearrangement joins TRBV9 to TRBJ1-2; D uncertain. Per germline, CDR1 SGDLS and CDR2 YYNGEE. The CDR3 loop spans 16 amino acids. V was pared by 0 bases and J by 2 bases, with 14 bases between. As DNA, the CDR3 is TGTGCCAGCAGCGTAGCGGGGTGGGTGGACAACTATGGCTACACCTTC. Its translation is CASSVAGWVDNYGYTF.

The chain couples TRBV28 to TRBJ2-4, with TRBD1 matching over 8 bases. Germline V gene lookup returns CDR1 MDHEN and CDR2 SYDVKM. Germline trimming cut 5 bases from V and 0 bases from J; bases unmatched to any gene: 9. The CDR3 totals 17 residues. The CDR3, as DNA: TGTGCCAGCAGTACCCCGGGACAGGCTATAGCCAAAAACATTCAGTACTTC. This sequence encodes CASSTPGQAIAKNIQYF.

Details on this clone: This may stem from a read error, because a much larger clone lies one nucleotide away. The gene calls are TRBV4-1 and TRBJ1-2, with 10 positions matching TRBD1. V lost 3 bases to trimming and J lost 6 bases; unmatched junction nucleotides: 10. CDR3 length: 16 amino acids. Germline lookup yields CDR1 MGHRA and CDR2 YSYEKL. The CDR3 nucleotides read TGCGCCAGCAGCCAGGAGGACAGGGGGTATTTCAATGGCTACACCTTC. Translation: CASSQEDRGYFNGYTF.

The chain links TRBV10-3 to TRBJ1-1, with 8 bases matching TRBD1. The CDR3 contains 16 residues. Germline V gene lookup returns CDR1 ENHRY and CDR2 SYGVKD. Losses at the gene ends were 4 bases for V and 0 bases for J; bases not matched to a gene: 7. The CDR3 sequence is CAISGVRGRVNTEAFF. The CDR3 coding sequence is TGTGCCATCAGTGGAGTCAGGGGGCGCGTGAACACTGAAGCTTTCTTT.

This chain joins TRBV7-2 and TRBJ2-4, with TRBD1 identical over 9 bases. The CDR3 consists of 17 residues. Losses at the gene ends were 1 base for V and 4 bases for J; bases not matched to a gene: 8. Germline V lookup: CDR1 SGHTA, CDR2 FQGNSA. The CDR3 nucleotides read TGTGCCAGCAGCTTAGAACCGGGACAGGGTGAGAAAAACATTCAGTACTTC. As protein: CASSLEPGQGEKNIQYF.

V and J are TRBV29-1 and TRBJ2-3; D ambiguous. This CDR3 is 12 amino acids long. Germline V lookup: CDR1 SQVTM, CDR2 ANQGSEA. Deletions cut 4 bases from V and 7 bases from J, with 12 bases between. The CDR3 DNA follows: TGCAGCGTTGTTGGTCGGGCCAATACGCAGTATTTT. Protein sequence: CSVVGRANTQYF.